Shown below are 2 T cell receptor beta chains from a single sample sequenced in a study of T cells expressing NK-cell markers. TCRdb reworked the 5' RACE reads into one entry per CDR3 protein, no DNA. Its table lists a few hundred thousand distinct CDR3 sequences. Sequences were obtained from blood T cells: a sorted CD56 or NKG2C T cell subset, CD4+ or CD8+ T cells, or bulk PBMC T cells (not recorded which). The source of these receptors is a man in his late teens or twenties in good health.

CDR3 amino acids: CASSFGYPQYF. J is TRBJ2-3 and V is TRBV12-3 or TRBV12-4. The CDR3 totals 11 residues.

The chain recombines TRBV6-5 with TRBJ2-7; TCRdb's D call of TRBD1 is untestable without DNA. Germline assignment: CDR1 MNHEY and CDR2 SVGAGI. The CDR3 has 15 residues. The CDR3 sequence is CASSYSRTGFYEQYF.